This T cell receptor beta chain comes out of a study of blood T cell repertoires in COVID-19. Germline-derived CDR1 and CDR2 are LGHDT and YNNKEL (reference sequence). Trimming at V came to 4 bases and at J to 15 bases, leaving 7 bases not matched to a gene. The CDR3 consists of 13 residues. The repertoire was sequenced with immunoSEQ multiplex PCR; TCRdb's copy has only in-frame clones and lacks some. The sample holds over 110,000 clones, 65% to 90% seen once. The chain employs TRBV3-1 (or the pseudogene TRBV3-2) and TRBJ2-1; 12 bases map to TRBD2. The TCR sequence derives from a man in his 60s with active or convalescent COVID-19. The sequenced material came from peripheral blood. CDR3 amino acids: CASSRLAGGPMFF. The CDR3 bases are TGTGCCAGCAGCCGGCTAGCGGGAGGGCCAATGTTCTTC.